These 11 T cell receptor beta chains share one sample of origin, sequenced in a study of technical replicates of blood from four donors. Method: immunoSEQ multiplex PCR; TCRdb's copy keeps in-frame clones and lacks some. The sample records about 81,000 clones, 70% to 90% being singletons. The sequencing sample was made of PBMCs. The receptors here all came from a human donor in good health. Some clones in this sample may be carry-over from other donors' samples.

The V gene is TRBV2, the J gene TRBJ2-5, with 12 nucleotides matching TRBD2. Trimming took 11 bases from V and 4 from J; bases not matched to a gene: 14. Germline values: CDR1 SNHLY, CDR2 FYNNEI. CDR3 length: 16 amino acids. This CDR3 is CASMTSGGVVGETQYF. Written as DNA, the CDR3 is TGTGCCTCCATGACTAGCGGGGGCGTGGTCGGAGAGACCCAGTACTTC.

As for this clone: It may be a read error: a sequence one base away is much more abundant. The chain is built from TRBV6-6 and TRBJ1-1; D unclear. CDR3 length equals 12 residues. Germline loops: CDR1 MNHNY, CDR2 SVGAGI (reference sequence). Trimming removed 6 bases from V and 0 bases from J, with 5 bases in between. CDR3 sequence (DNA): TGTGCCAGCAGGGAGATGAACACTGAAGCTTTCTTT. Protein product: CASREMNTEAFF.

This sequence joins TRBV7-9 and TRBJ2-3; D is possibly TRBD2 (7 bases). The V and J ends lost 8 bases and 8 bases respectively, with 20 bases between them. The V gene's germline CDR1 is SEHNR and CDR2 FQNEAQ (reference sequence). The CDR3 extends over 14 amino acids. The CDR3 DNA follows: TGTGCCAGCGGGGGCGGGGGCGGAACAAGTACGCAGTATTTT. Its translation: CASGGGGGTSTQYF.

This clone was recorded a few times. The V gene is TRBV6-6, the J gene TRBJ2-7; no clear D. The V gene lost 3 bases and the J gene lost 4 bases, with 10 bases spanning the gap. CDR3 length: 13 residues. CDR1 and CDR2 (germline): MNHNY, SVGAGI (reference sequence). CDR3 nucleotide sequence: TGTGCCAGCAGTTATTTCTCAGGATACGAGCAGTACTTC. The encoded protein is CASSYFSGYEQYF.

This chain links TRBV2 with TRBJ2-1; 10 nucleotides agree with TRBD2. Germline trimming cut 4 bases from V and 10 bases from J; bases unmatched to any gene: 13. In germline, CDR1 is SNHLY, CDR2 FYNNEI. This CDR3 comprises 16 residues. In DNA, the CDR3 is TGTGCCAGCAGTGCGTCTAGCGGGAGTAAGGGTGGGGAGCAGTTCTTC. Residues: CASSASSGSKGGEQFF.

CDR3 DNA sequence: TGTGCCAGCAGTGCTCAGGACAGCTCCTACAATGAGCAGTTCTTC. This sequence encodes CASSAQDSSYNEQFF. This rearrangement joins TRBV6-4 to TRBJ2-1; a possible D gene is TRBD1 (6 bases). The V end was cut by 4 bases, the J end by 0 bases, with 10 bases between. CDR1 and CDR2 from the germline V gene are MRHNA and SNTAGT. The CDR3 covers 15 residues.

In this sample, this clone turned up a few times. The chain employs TRBV6-5 and TRBJ1-2; 7 positions match TRBD1. The V segment lost 0 bases and the J segment 1 base; nucleotides outside the gene matches: 2. The germline CDR1 and CDR2 sequences are MNHEY and SVGAGI. The CDR3 length is 15 residues. For the CDR3, the DNA is TGTGCCAGCAGTTACTCGAGACAGGGTAACTATGGCTACACCTTC. Residues: CASSYSRQGNYGYTF.

The chain links TRBV21-1 to TRBJ2-5; the DNA was not used to check the table's D call, TRBD1. TRBV21-1 is reported as a pseudogene. The CDR3 is 11 residues long. This chain's CDR3 is CASKNKETQYF. Written as DNA, the CDR3 is TGTGCCAGCAAAAACAAAGAGACCCAGTACTTC.

The chain couples TRBV19 to TRBJ2-1; 9 bases align to TRBD2. The CDR3 covers 15 residues. CDR1 and CDR2 (germline): LNHDA, SQIVND (reference sequence). The junction had 4 bases not matched to a gene; V was cut back by 1 base and J by 6 bases. CDR3 DNA sequence: TGTGCCAGTAGTATAGCGGGACTAGCCAGCAATGAGCAGTTCTTC. Translation: CASSIAGLASNEQFF. The variable domain in full, with the rest retrieved from reference TRBV19 and TRBJ2-1, is DGGITQSPKYLFRKEGQNVTLSCEQNLNHDAMYWYRQDPGQGLRLIYYSQIVNDFQKGDIAEGYSVSREKKESFPLTVTSAQKNPTAFYLCASSIAGLASNEQFFGPGTRLTVL.

The gene calls are TRBV4-3 and TRBJ2-1; 7 bases align to TRBD1. Germline V gene lookup returns CDR1 LGHNA and CDR2 YSLEER. The CDR3 runs 15 residues. J gave up 7 bases and V 8 bases, and 14 bases lay outside the gene matches. The chain's CDR3 is CASVQDRVSKNEQFF. The CDR3 DNA reads TGCGCCAGCGTCCAAGACAGGGTCTCAAAGAATGAGCAGTTCTTC.

The V call is TRBV2, the J call TRBJ2-5, with 10 positions matching TRBD2. The germline V gene has CDR1 SNHLY and CDR2 FYNNEI. The CDR3 is 12 amino acids. J was trimmed by 12 bases and V by 10 bases; bases with no gene match: 11. CDR3 coding DNA: TGTGCCATAGGAGCGGGAGGGTCACCGAAGTACTTC. It specifies CAIGAGGSPKYF.